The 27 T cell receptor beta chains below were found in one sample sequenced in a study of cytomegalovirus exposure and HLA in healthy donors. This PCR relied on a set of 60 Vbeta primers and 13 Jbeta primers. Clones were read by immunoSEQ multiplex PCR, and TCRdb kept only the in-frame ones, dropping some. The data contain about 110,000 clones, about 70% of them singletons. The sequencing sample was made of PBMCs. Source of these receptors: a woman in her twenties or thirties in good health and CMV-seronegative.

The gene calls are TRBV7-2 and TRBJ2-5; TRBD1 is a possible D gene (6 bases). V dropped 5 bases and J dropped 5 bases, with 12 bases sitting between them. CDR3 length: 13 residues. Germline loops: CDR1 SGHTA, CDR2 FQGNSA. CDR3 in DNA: TGTGCCAGCAGCGGATCAGGGGTGGAGACCCAGTACTTC. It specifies CASSGSGVETQYF.

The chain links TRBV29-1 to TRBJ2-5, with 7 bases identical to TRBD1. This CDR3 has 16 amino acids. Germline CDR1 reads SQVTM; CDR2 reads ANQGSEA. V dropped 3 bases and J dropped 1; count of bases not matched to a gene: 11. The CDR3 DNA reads TGCAGCGTTGATAGGGGAGCCAGGGGGTTCCAAGAGACCCAGTACTTC. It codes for CSVDRGARGFQETQYF.

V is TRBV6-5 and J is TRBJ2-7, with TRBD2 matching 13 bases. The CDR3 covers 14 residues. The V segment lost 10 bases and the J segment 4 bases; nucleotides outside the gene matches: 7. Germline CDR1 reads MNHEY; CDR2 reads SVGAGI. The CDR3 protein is CANKGTSGKYEQYF. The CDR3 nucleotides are TGTGCCAACAAGGGGACTAGCGGGAAGTACGAGCAGTACTTC.

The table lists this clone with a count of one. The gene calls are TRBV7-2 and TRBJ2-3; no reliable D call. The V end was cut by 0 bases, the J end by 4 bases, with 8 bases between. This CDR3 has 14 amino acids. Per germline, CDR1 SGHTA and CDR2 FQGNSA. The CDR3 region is CASSLARGADTQYF. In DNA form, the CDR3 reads TGTGCCAGCAGCTTAGCTAGAGGCGCAGATACGCAGTATTTT.

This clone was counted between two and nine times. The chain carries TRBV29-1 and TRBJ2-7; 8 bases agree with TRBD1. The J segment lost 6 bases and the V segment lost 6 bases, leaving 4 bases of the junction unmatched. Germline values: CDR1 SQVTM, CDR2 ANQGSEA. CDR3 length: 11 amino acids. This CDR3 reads CSVTTGAEQYF. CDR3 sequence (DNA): TGCAGCGTCACGACAGGGGCCGAGCAGTACTTC.

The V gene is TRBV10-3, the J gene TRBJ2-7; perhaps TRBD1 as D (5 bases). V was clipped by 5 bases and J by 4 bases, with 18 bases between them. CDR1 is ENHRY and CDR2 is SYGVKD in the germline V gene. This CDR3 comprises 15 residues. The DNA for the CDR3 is TGTGCCATCAGTACGTTCAGGGCGGCGGTTTACGAGCAGTACTTC. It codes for CAISTFRAAVYEQYF.

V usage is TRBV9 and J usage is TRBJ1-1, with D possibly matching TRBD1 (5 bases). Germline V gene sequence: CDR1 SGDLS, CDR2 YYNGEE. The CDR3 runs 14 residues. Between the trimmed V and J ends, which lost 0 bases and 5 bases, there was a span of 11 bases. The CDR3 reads CASSVVQGFTEAFF. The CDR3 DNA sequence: TGTGCCAGCAGCGTAGTCCAGGGTTTTACTGAAGCTTTCTTT.

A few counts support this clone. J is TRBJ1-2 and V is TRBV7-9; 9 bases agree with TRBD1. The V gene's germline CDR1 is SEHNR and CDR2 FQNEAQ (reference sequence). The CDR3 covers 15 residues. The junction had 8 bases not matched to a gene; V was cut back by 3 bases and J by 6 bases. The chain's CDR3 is CASSLSGQGPNGYTF. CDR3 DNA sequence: TGTGCCAGCAGCTTGTCGGGACAGGGCCCCAATGGCTACACCTTC. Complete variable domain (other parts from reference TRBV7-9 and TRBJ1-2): DTGVSQNPRHKITKRGQNVTFRCDPISEHNRLYWYRQTLGQGPEFLTYFQNEAQLEKSRLLSDRFSAERPKGSFSTLEIQRTEQGDSAMYLCASSLSGQGPNGYTFGSGTRLTVV.

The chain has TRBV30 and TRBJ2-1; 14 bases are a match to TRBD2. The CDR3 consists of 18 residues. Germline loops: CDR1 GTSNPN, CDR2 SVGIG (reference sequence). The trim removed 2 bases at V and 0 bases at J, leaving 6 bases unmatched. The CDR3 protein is CAWSSGTSGGSSYNEQFF. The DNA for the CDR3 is TGTGCCTGGAGTTCCGGGACTAGCGGGGGAAGCTCCTACAATGAGCAGTTCTTC.

The CDR3 nucleotides are TGTGCCAGCCGTTACCAGTGGACTAGCGGAACCTACGAGCAGTACTTC. Translating it yields CASRYQWTSGTYEQYF. The chain is built from TRBV28 and TRBJ2-7, with 10 bases that match TRBD2. The CDR3 has 16 amino acids. Trimming removed 8 bases from V and 2 bases from J; junction bases left unmatched: 12. CDR1 and CDR2 from the germline V gene are MDHEN and SYDVKM.

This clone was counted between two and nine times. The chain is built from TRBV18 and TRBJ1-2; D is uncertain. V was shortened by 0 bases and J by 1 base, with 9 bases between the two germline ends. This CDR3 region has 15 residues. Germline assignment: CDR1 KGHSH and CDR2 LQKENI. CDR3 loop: CASSPPQPNNYGYTF. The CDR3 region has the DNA TGTGCCAGCTCACCACCACAGCCGAATAACTATGGCTACACCTTC.

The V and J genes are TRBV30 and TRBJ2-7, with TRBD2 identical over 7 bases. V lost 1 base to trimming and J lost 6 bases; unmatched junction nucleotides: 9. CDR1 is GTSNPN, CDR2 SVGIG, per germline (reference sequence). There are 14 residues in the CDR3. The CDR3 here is CAWSASGDGGEQYF. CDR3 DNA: TGTGCCTGGAGTGCGAGCGGGGATGGGGGCGAGCAGTACTTC.

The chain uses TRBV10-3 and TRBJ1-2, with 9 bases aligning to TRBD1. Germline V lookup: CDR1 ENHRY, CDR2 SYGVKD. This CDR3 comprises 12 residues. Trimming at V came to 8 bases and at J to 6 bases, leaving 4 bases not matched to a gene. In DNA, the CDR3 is TGTGCCATCGAGGGACAGGGAAATGGCTACACCTTC. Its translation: CAIEGQGNGYTF.

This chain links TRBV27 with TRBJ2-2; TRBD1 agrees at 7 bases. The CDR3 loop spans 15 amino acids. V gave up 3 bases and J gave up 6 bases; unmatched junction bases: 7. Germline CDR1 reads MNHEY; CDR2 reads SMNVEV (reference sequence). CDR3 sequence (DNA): TGTGCCAGCAGTTTTTTGACAGGGCACGCCGGGGAGCTGTTTTTT. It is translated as CASSFLTGHAGELFF.

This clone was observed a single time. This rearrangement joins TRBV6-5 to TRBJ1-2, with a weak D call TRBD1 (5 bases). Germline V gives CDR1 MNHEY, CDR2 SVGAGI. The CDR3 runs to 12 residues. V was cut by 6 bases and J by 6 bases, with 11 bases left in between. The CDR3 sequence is CASRWGRNGYTF. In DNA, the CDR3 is TGTGCCAGCAGGTGGGGCCGGAATGGCTACACCTTC.

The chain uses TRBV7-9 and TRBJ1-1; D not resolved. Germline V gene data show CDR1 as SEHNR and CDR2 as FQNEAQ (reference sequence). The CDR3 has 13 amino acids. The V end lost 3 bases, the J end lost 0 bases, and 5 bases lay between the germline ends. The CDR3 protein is CASSFSLNTEAFF. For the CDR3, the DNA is TGTGCCAGCAGCTTCTCTTTGAACACTGAAGCTTTCTTT.

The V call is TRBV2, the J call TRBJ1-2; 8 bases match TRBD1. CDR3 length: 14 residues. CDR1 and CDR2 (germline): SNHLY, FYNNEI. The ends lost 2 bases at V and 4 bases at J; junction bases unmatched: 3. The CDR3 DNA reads TGTGCCAGCAGTGAATTGGGGACAGGCTATGGCTACACCTTC. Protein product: CASSELGTGYGYTF.

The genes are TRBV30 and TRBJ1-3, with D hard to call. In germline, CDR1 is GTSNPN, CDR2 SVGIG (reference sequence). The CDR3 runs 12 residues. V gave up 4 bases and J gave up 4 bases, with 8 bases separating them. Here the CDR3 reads CAWKLSGNTIYF. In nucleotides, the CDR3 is TGTGCCTGGAAATTAAGCGGAAACACCATATATTTT.

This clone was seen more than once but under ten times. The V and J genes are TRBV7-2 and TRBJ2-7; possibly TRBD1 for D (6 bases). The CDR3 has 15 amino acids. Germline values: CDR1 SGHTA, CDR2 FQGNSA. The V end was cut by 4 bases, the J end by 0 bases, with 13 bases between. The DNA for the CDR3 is TGTGCCAGCAGCTCACGGGACAAATCCTCCTACGAGCAGTACTTC. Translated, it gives CASSSRDKSSYEQYF.

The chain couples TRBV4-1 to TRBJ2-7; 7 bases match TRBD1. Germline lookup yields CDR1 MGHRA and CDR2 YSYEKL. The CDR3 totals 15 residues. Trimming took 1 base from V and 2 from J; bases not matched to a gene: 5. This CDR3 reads CASSQVRQGPYEQYF. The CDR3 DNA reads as TGCGCCAGCAGCCAAGTAAGACAGGGCCCCTACGAGCAGTACTTC.

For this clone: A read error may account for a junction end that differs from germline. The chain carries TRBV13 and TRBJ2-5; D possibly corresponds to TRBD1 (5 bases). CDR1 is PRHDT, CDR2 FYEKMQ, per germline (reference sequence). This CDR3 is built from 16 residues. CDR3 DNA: TGTGCCAGCAGCCTAGGGGTATGGGCATCCAAAGAGACCCAGTACTTC. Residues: CASSLGVWASKETQYF.

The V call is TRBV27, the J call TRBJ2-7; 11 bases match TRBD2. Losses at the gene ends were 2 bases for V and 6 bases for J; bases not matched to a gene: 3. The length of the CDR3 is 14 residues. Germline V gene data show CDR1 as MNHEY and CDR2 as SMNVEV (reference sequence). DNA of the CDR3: TGTGCCAGCAGTTTAACTAGCGGGAGACGCGAGCAGTACTTC. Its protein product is CASSLTSGRREQYF.

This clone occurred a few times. CDR3 DNA sequence: TGTGCCAGCAGTGTTCAGGGCCCCGAAGCTTTCTTT. Protein product: CASSVQGPEAFF. The V and J genes are TRBV25-1 and TRBJ1-1; a weak D match, TRBD1 (5 bases). CDR1 MGHDK and CDR2 SYGVNS come from the germline V gene. This CDR3 contains 12 residues. V lost 4 bases and J 8 bases, leaving 11 bases between the germline ends. The full variable domain, its missing parts supplied by reference TRBV25-1 and TRBJ1-1, is EADIYQTPRYLVIGTGKKITLECSQTMGHDKMYWYQQDPGMELHLIHYSYGVNSTEKGDLSSESTVSRIRTEHFPLTLESARPSHTSQYLCASSVQGPEAFFGQGTRLTVV.

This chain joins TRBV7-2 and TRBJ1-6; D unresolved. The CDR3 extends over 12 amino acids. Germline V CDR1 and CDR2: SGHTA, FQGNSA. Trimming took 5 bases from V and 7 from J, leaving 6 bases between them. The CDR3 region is CASSLPNSPLHF. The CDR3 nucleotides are TGTGCCAGCAGCCTACCGAATTCACCCCTCCACTTT.

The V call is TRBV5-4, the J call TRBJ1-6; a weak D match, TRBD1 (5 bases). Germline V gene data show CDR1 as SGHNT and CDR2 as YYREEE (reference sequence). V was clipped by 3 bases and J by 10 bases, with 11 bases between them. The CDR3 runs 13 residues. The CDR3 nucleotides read TGTGCCAGCAGCTCGGGGGTAGGATCACCCCTCCACTTT. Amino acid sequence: CASSSGVGSPLHF.

The CDR3 DNA reads as TGTGCCAGCAGTTTATCCACAGGGGGAGTTTCCATCGGTTTGGAGCAGTACTTC. This sequence encodes CASSLSTGGVSIGLEQYF. The chain carries TRBV27 and TRBJ2-7, with 8 bases lining up with TRBD1. This CDR3 is 18 amino acids long. Losses at the gene ends were 0 bases for V and 7 bases for J; bases not matched to a gene: 17. Germline-derived CDR1 and CDR2 are MNHEY and SMNVEV (reference sequence).

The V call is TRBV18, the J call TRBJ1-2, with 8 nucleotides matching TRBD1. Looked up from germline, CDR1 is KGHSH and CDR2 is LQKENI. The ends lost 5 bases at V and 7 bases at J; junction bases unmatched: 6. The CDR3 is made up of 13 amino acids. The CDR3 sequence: CASSSGQEGGYTF. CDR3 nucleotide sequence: TGTGCCAGCTCATCGGGACAGGAAGGTGGCTACACCTTC.